Detailed here is one T cell receptor beta chain. Per germline, CDR1 GTSNPN and CDR2 SVGIG (reference sequence). The V segment lost 0 bases and the J segment 6 bases; nucleotides outside the gene matches: 3. CDR3 size: 15 residues. The record originates from a study of blood T cell repertoires in COVID-19. Profiled with immunoSEQ multiplex PCR; TCRdb holds only in-frame clones, not every one. The repertoire includes 310,000 or so clones, 65% to 85% of them detected once, and about 1.2% sits in the top ten. The sequenced material came from peripheral blood. The V call is TRBV30, the J call TRBJ2-1, with TRBD2 matching over 12 bases. This clonotype was sampled from a woman between 50 and 59 years old with acute or convalescent COVID-19. CDR3 DNA sequence: TGTGCCTGGAGTGTACCTAGCGGGGGGGCCAATGAGCAGTTCTTC. Translation gives CAWSVPSGGANEQFF.